Shown below are 25 T cell receptor beta chains from a single sample sequenced in a study of blood T cell repertoires in COVID-19. The method was immunoSEQ multiplex PCR; TCRdb's version includes in-frame clones alone and lacks a portion of them. Among 95,000 to 150,000 clones listed, 86% were seen once. Specimen: peripheral blood. Receptor source: a human donor in a cohort sampled during active COVID-19.

This clone was seen a handful of times. The rearrangement uses TRBV7-6 and TRBJ1-3; TRBD1 matches at 8 bases. V shed 4 bases and J 3 bases; nucleotides not matched to a gene: 5. Germline assignment: CDR1 SGHVS and CDR2 FNYEAQ. This CDR3 is built from 15 residues. CDR3 DNA sequence: TGTGCCAGCAGCTCCCGACAGGGGCTTGGAAACACCATATATTTT. The encoded protein is CASSSRQGLGNTIYF.

This chain uses TRBV21-1 with TRBJ2-3; the table calls TRBD2, which could not be checked here. TRBV21-1 is a listed pseudogene. The CDR3 length is 15 residues. CDR3 loop: CAPPGGLGRTDTQYF. CDR3 DNA: TGTGCCCCACCGGGGGGACTGGGTAGGACAGATACGCAGTATTTT.

The chain uses TRBV6-4 and TRBJ2-2, with TRBD2 matching 7 bases. Unmatched junction bases numbered 5, after V lost 3 bases and J lost 4 bases. The germline V gene encodes CDR1 MRHNA and CDR2 SNTAGT. The CDR3 has 15 amino acids. CDR3 nucleotide sequence: TGTGCCAGCAGTGATGGGAGGGGTGTCACCGGGGAGCTGTTTTTT. This gives the protein CASSDGRGVTGELFF.

The CDR3 nucleotides are TGTGCCAGCAGCTCCACGGTTAGCTCCTACGAGCAGTACTTC. Amino acid sequence: CASSSTVSSYEQYF. The J gene is TRBJ2-7, the V gene TRBV7-2; D call uncertain. V gave up 4 bases and J gave up 0 bases, with 10 bases separating them. The CDR3 runs to 14 residues. The germline CDR1 and CDR2 sequences are SGHTA and FQGNSA.

The chain couples TRBV9 to TRBJ2-5; 7 nucleotides match TRBD1. The CDR3 has 15 amino acids. The ends lost 3 bases at V and 5 bases at J; junction bases unmatched: 10. Germline-derived CDR1 and CDR2 are SGDLS and YYNGEE. The DNA for the CDR3 is TGTGCCAGCAGCGCGTCAGGGGGATCGGGTGAGACCCAGTACTTC. This sequence encodes CASSASGGSGETQYF.

The V gene is TRBV19, the J gene TRBJ2-6, with 7 nucleotides matching TRBD1. The V gene's germline CDR1 is LNHDA and CDR2 SQIVND (reference sequence). The CDR3 contains 14 residues. V dropped 5 bases and J dropped 15; count of bases not matched to a gene: 13. In DNA form, the CDR3 reads TGTGCCAGTAGTGTCGATACAGGGGAAGGGGGCCTGACTTTC. Translating gives CASSVDTGEGGLTF.

This clone showed up just once. The genes are TRBV19 and TRBJ1-1, with TRBD1 matching over 8 bases. The germline CDR1 and CDR2 sequences are LNHDA and SQIVND (reference sequence). CDR3 length equals 16 residues. Trimming cost V 2 bases and J 4 bases; bases outside gene matches: 9. The CDR3 here is CASSINRGGWITEAFF. The CDR3, as DNA: TGTGCCAGTAGTATAAACAGGGGGGGCTGGATCACTGAAGCTTTCTTT.

The genes are TRBV6-2 or TRBV6-3 and TRBJ2-3; the D is unclear. The ends were cut back, 4 bases at V and 13 bases at J, with 12 bases in the middle. Germline CDR1 is MNHEY and CDR2 is SVGEGT. The CDR3 is made up of 11 amino acids. CDR3 amino acids: CASSLGSRKYF. CDR3 DNA sequence: TGTGCCAGCAGTTTGGGCAGCCGGAAGTATTTT.

The V and J genes are TRBV27 and TRBJ1-4; 7 bases match TRBD1. CDR3 length equals 16 residues. CDR1 and CDR2 (germline): MNHEY, SMNVEV (reference sequence). V shed 6 bases and J 0 bases; nucleotides not matched to a gene: 7. CDR3 bases: TGTGCCAGCAGAAGGGACAGCGTTGCAACTAATGAAAAACTGTTTTTT. Protein sequence: CASRRDSVATNEKLFF. The variable domain in full, with the rest retrieved from reference TRBV27 and TRBJ1-4, is EAQVTQNPRYLITVTGKKLTVTCSQNMNHEYMSWYRQDPGLGLRQIYYSMNVEVTDKGDVPEGYKVSRKEKRNFPLILESPSPNQTSLYFCASRRDSVATNEKLFFGSGTQLSVL.

CDR3 in amino acids: CASSVLRQGRGGTEAFF. The CDR3 DNA is TGTGCCAGCAGCGTCCTCCGACAGGGTCGTGGTGGCACTGAAGCTTTCTTT. V and J are TRBV5-5 and TRBJ1-1; 7 bases agree with TRBD1. Looked up from germline, CDR1 is SGHKS and CDR2 is YYEKEE (reference sequence). The ends lost 4 bases at V and 4 bases at J; junction bases unmatched: 16. The CDR3 consists of 17 residues.

The CDR3 region has the DNA TGTGCCAGTAGTAGACCCCAGGGCTATAGCAATCAGCCCCAGCATTTT. Amino acid sequence: CASSRPQGYSNQPQHF. The chain is built from TRBV19 and TRBJ1-5, with D possibly matching TRBD1 (5 bases). Trimming shortened V by 4 bases and J by 0 bases, and 13 bases separated the two germline ends. CDR1 is LNHDA, CDR2 SQIVND, per germline (reference sequence). The CDR3 has 16 residues.

The chain recombines TRBV5-1 with TRBJ2-2; D call uncertain. CDR3 length equals 13 residues. V was clipped by 0 bases and J by 3 bases, with 3 bases between them. Looked up from germline, CDR1 is SGHRS and CDR2 is YFSETQ. CDR3 sequence reads: CASSLGDTGELFF. The CDR3 bases are TGCGCCAGCAGCTTGGGAGACACCGGGGAGCTGTTTTTT.

This sequence joins TRBV6-2 or TRBV6-3 and TRBJ2-7; 10 nucleotides match TRBD1. With V trimmed by 6 bases and J by 3 bases, 11 bases remained unmatched. The germline V gene encodes CDR1 MNHEY and CDR2 SVGEGT. The CDR3 is 16 amino acids. Here the CDR3 DNA reads TGTGCCAGCAGGCCTACGACAGGGGGCTGGAGCTACGAGCAGTACTTC. Protein: CASRPTTGGWSYEQYF.

The rearrangement joins TRBV6-2 or TRBV6-3 to TRBJ2-7, with D tentatively TRBD2 (6 bases). The CDR3 totals 15 residues. CDR1 MNHEY and CDR2 SVGEGT come from the germline V gene. The ends were cut back, 3 bases at V and 2 bases at J, with 14 bases in the middle. This CDR3 is CASSYRREGAYEQYF. CDR3 bases: TGTGCCAGCAGTTATCGGAGGGAAGGGGCCTACGAGCAGTACTTC.

The genes are TRBV3-1 (or the pseudogene TRBV3-2) and TRBJ1-1, with D unresolved. Germline V gene data show CDR1 as LGHDT and CDR2 as YNNKEL (reference sequence). The CDR3 totals 15 residues. V lost 0 bases, J lost 0 bases, and 8 bases lay in between. Here the CDR3 reads CASSQEPGMNTEAFF. CDR3 DNA sequence: TGTGCCAGCAGCCAAGAGCCAGGTATGAACACTGAAGCTTTCTTT.

This rearrangement joins TRBV18 to TRBJ2-3, with D perhaps TRBD1 (6 bases). The germline V gene has CDR1 KGHSH and CDR2 LQKENI. Trimming took off 3 bases at V and 0 bases at J, with 10 bases between the two ends. The CDR3 consists of 15 residues. The CDR3 coding sequence is TGTGCCAGCTCACCGGGGACACTTAGCACAGATACGCAGTATTTT. Translated, it gives CASSPGTLSTDTQYF. Looking up the rest from reference TRBV18 and TRBJ2-3 gives the full variable domain: NAGVMQNPRHLVRRRGQEARLRCSPMKGHSHVYWYRQLPEEGLKFMVYLQKENIIDESGMPKERFSAEFPKEGPSILRIQQVVRGDSAAYFCASSPGTLSTDTQYFGPGTRLTVL.

The chain uses TRBV30 and TRBJ1-1; 7 positions match TRBD1. Trimming at V came to 2 bases and at J to 3 bases, leaving 0 bases not matched to a gene. Germline-derived CDR1 and CDR2 are GTSNPN and SVGIG (reference sequence). This CDR3 comprises 12 residues. The CDR3 here is CAWSQGDTEAFF. CDR3 DNA: TGTGCCTGGAGTCAGGGGGACACTGAAGCTTTCTTT.

This rearrangement joins TRBV5-1 to TRBJ1-6; TRBD1 might be the D (6 bases). This CDR3 region has 14 residues. Germline CDR1 and CDR2: SGHRS and YFSETQ. V lost 6 bases to trimming and J lost 10 bases, with 17 bases between them. CDR3 in DNA: TGCGCCAGCAATACAGGGAAGGTTGGATCACCCCTCCACTTT. Translated, it gives CASNTGKVGSPLHF.

The genes are TRBV11-2 and TRBJ2-1; D not certain. Trimming left V 2 bases short and J 0 bases short, with 8 bases between. CDR1 and CDR2 (germline): SGHAT, FQNNGV. This CDR3 comprises 15 residues. Here the CDR3 DNA reads TGTGCCAGCAGCTTACGGCGGAGCTCCTACAATGAGCAGTTCTTC. It specifies CASSLRRSSYNEQFF.

The chain combines TRBV3-1 (or the pseudogene TRBV3-2) with TRBJ2-1; possible D gene TRBD2, 5 bases. Germline CDR1 LGHDT, CDR2 YNNKEL (reference sequence). The CDR3 covers 16 residues. Trimming removed 0 bases from V and 7 bases from J, with 16 bases in between. The CDR3 protein is CASSQEAAGRRNEQFF. Here the CDR3 DNA reads TGTGCCAGCAGCCAAGAAGCGGCGGGTCGGCGGAATGAGCAGTTCTTC.

This rearrangement joins TRBV30 to TRBJ1-3, with unresolved D. CDR1 is GTSNPN, CDR2 SVGIG, per germline (reference sequence). V lost 2 bases to trimming and J lost 4 bases, with 3 bases between them. CDR3 size: 11 residues. The CDR3 is CAWSPGNTIYF. Written as DNA, the CDR3 is TGTGCCTGGAGTCCGGGAAACACCATATATTTT.

This clone has a handful of counts. The rearrangement links TRBV2 to TRBJ2-7, with D maybe TRBD2 (5 bases). The CDR3 contains 12 residues. V shed 6 bases and J shed 1 base, with 7 bases lying between them. CDR1 is SNHLY, CDR2 FYNNEI, per germline. The CDR3 nucleotides are TGTGCCAGCAGCGGGGAATCCTACGAGCAGTACTTC. Translated, it gives CASSGESYEQYF.

The chain links TRBV30 to TRBJ2-7; D perhaps matches TRBD2 (6 bases). From germline, CDR1 is GTSNPN and CDR2 SVGIG (reference sequence). There are 13 residues in the CDR3. V was pared by 1 base and J by 1 base, with 8 bases between. CDR3 in amino acids: CAWSDGLSYEQYF. As DNA, the CDR3 is TGTGCCTGGAGTGATGGACTATCCTACGAGCAGTACTTC.

Details on this clone: Sequence at one end of the junction differs from germline and may be a read error. This chain links TRBV7-7 with TRBJ2-1, with 7 bases aligning to TRBD2. The CDR3 covers 15 residues. Per the germline V gene, CDR1 is SSHAT and CDR2 is FNYEAQ (reference sequence). The CDR3 DNA follows: TGTGCTAGCAGCTTAGCCAGGGAGGGATACAATGAGCAGTTCTTC. Translated, it gives CASSLAREGYNEQFF.

The chain combines TRBV24-1 with TRBJ2-5, with 9 bases matching TRBD1. The ends lost 4 bases at V and 5 bases at J; junction bases unmatched: 10. The CDR3 loop spans 16 amino acids. Looked up from germline, CDR1 is KGHDR and CDR2 is SFDVKD. The CDR3 DNA is TGTGCCACCAGTGAAACGGGACAGGGATTGCAGGAGACCCAGTACTTC. The encoded protein is CATSETGQGLQETQYF.